These 31 T cell receptor beta chains were sequenced from one sample in a study of cytomegalovirus exposure and HLA in healthy donors. It was with 60 Vbeta and 13 Jbeta primers that the PCR ran. Only in-frame clones appear in the TCRdb table, and some are missing; sequencing was by immunoSEQ multiplex PCR. The data hold 170,000 or so clones, with over 80% observed a single time. Sequencing input: PBMCs. The source is a male donor in good health and CMV-seropositive.

The V call is TRBV10-3, the J call TRBJ2-7; 13 nucleotides align to TRBD2. CDR1 ENHRY and CDR2 SYGVKD come from the germline V gene. The V and J ends lost 6 bases and 0 bases, in that order; junction bases with no gene match: 14. There are 19 residues in the CDR3. CDR3 region: CAIRQGRGLAGSSSYEQYF. CDR3 bases: TGTGCCATCAGACAGGGAAGGGGACTAGCGGGATCGAGCTCCTACGAGCAGTACTTC.

The chain employs TRBV18 and TRBJ1-1; 8 positions agree with TRBD1. From germline, CDR1 is KGHSH and CDR2 LQKENI. After removal of 7 bases from V and 4 bases from J, the junction contained 11 bases not matched to a gene. The CDR3 has 15 residues. The CDR3, as DNA: TGTGCCAGCTTAGAACAGGGGGGAGGTAGCACTGAAGCTTTCTTT. Amino acid sequence: CASLEQGGGSTEAFF.

This clone has just a few counts. The rearrangement links TRBV29-1 to TRBJ1-6; 9 bases match TRBD1. Germline values: CDR1 SQVTM, CDR2 ANQGSEA. J lost 9 bases, V lost 6 bases, and 9 bases had no gene match. The CDR3 covers 14 residues. The CDR3 protein is CSVVDGTGTSPLHF. The DNA of the CDR3 is TGCAGCGTCGTAGATGGGACAGGGACTTCACCCCTCCACTTT.

The V gene is TRBV27, the J gene TRBJ2-1, with a tentative D call TRBD2 (5 bases). V was trimmed by 7 bases and J by 8 bases, leaving 15 bases between them. The germline V gene encodes CDR1 MNHEY and CDR2 SMNVEV (reference sequence). The CDR3 is made up of 13 amino acids. The CDR3 region has the DNA TGTGCCAGCAAAGGCCTAGCCTCCCATGAGCAGTTCTTC. It is translated as CASKGLASHEQFF.

This chain joins TRBV28 and TRBJ2-7; 14 positions agree with TRBD2. Trimming cost V 6 bases and J 4 bases; bases outside gene matches: 5. Germline V gene lookup returns CDR1 MDHEN and CDR2 SYDVKM. The CDR3 spans 15 residues. As DNA, the CDR3 is TGTGCCAGCAGCTATGGGACTAGCGGGAGATACGAGCAGTACTTC. Its translation is CASSYGTSGRYEQYF.

The chain recombines TRBV6-5 with TRBJ2-5; a possible D gene is TRBD1 (7 bases). The germline V and J ends were trimmed by 6 bases and 2 bases, with 16 bases remaining between them. The CDR3 covers 15 residues. Germline values: CDR1 MNHEY, CDR2 SVGAGI. The chain's CDR3 is CASRAPGGYQETQYF. DNA for the CDR3: TGTGCCAGCAGGGCCCCAGGGGGGTATCAAGAGACCCAGTACTTC.

V is TRBV2 and J is TRBJ1-1; D possibly corresponds to TRBD1 (6 bases). V dropped 5 bases and J dropped 7 bases, with 14 bases sitting between them. Per the germline V gene, CDR1 is SNHLY and CDR2 is FYNNEI. CDR3 length: 13 residues. The CDR3 DNA sequence: TGTGCCAGCAGTCCAGGACAGATGTTTGAAGCTTTCTTT. Translated: CASSPGQMFEAFF.

This clone was detected a few times. In DNA form, the CDR3 reads TGCGCCAGCAGCTTCGTCGGGGAACATGGCTACACCTTC. Protein: CASSFVGEHGYTF. This chain uses TRBV5-1 with TRBJ1-2; D gene uncertain. Germline values: CDR1 SGHRS, CDR2 YFSETQ. CDR3 size: 13 residues. Trimming removed 2 bases at V and 6 bases at J, with 11 bases between.

The chain employs TRBV2 and TRBJ1-5; D is unresolved. The V gene lost 3 bases and the J gene lost 4 bases, with 4 bases spanning the gap. This CDR3 is 12 amino acids long. From germline, CDR1 is SNHLY and CDR2 FYNNEI. CDR3 sequence reads: CASSEANQPQHF. Written as DNA, the CDR3 is TGTGCCAGCAGTGAGGCTAATCAGCCCCAGCATTTT.

This clone has a handful of counts. The chain recombines TRBV6-5 with TRBJ2-7, with D possibly matching TRBD1 (6 bases). The CDR3 is 11 residues long. CDR1 and CDR2 from the germline V gene are MNHEY and SVGAGI. Trimming shortened V by 7 bases and J by 4 bases, and 8 bases separated the two germline ends. Here the CDR3 reads CASNQGYEQYF. In DNA form, the CDR3 reads TGTGCCAGCAACCAGGGGTACGAGCAGTACTTC.

The CDR3, as DNA: TGTGCCAGCAGCCAAGTAAGCGGAAACACCATATATTTT. The encoded protein is CASSQVSGNTIYF. The V call is TRBV14, the J call TRBJ1-3; D call uncertain. V shed 1 base and J shed 4 bases, with 5 bases lying between them. Germline V gene lookup returns CDR1 SGHDN and CDR2 FVKESK. The CDR3 contains 13 residues.

Note on this clone: Germline is not matched at one junction end, which may reflect a read error. The chain is built from TRBV7-9 and TRBJ2-2; tentatively, D is TRBD2 (6 bases). CDR1 is SEHNR and CDR2 is FQNEAQ in the germline V gene (reference sequence). The CDR3 length is 16 residues. The CDR3 coding sequence is TGTTCCAGCAGCCCGCGCCGGGGACTGAACACCGGGGAGCTGTTTTTT. Encoded protein: CSSSPRRGLNTGELFF.

The rearrangement uses TRBV19 and TRBJ2-7; maybe TRBD1 (5 bases). CDR1 LNHDA and CDR2 SQIVND come from the germline V gene (reference sequence). Deletions cut 1 base from V and 3 bases from J, with 13 bases between. CDR3 length: 15 residues. The CDR3 loop is CASSIATDPYYEQYF. The CDR3 DNA reads TGTGCCAGTAGTATAGCGACAGACCCCTACTACGAGCAGTACTTC.

A remark on this clone: One junction end does not reproduce the germline sequence, and a read error may be involved. V usage is TRBV7-7 and J usage is TRBJ2-3; 11 positions agree with TRBD2. Germline V CDR1 and CDR2: SSHAT, FNYEAQ (reference sequence). This CDR3 is built from 15 residues. The CDR3 region is CASTVGLADTDTQYF. The CDR3 DNA follows: TGTGCTAGCACCGTGGGACTAGCGGACACAGATACGCAGTATTTT. Variable domain in full (rest from reference TRBV7-7 and TRBJ2-3): GAGVSQSPRYKVTKRGQDVTLRCDPISSHATLYWYQQALGQGPEFLTYFNYEAQPDKSGLPSDRFSAERPEGSISTLTIQRTEQRDSAMYRCASTVGLADTDTQYFGPGTRLTVL.

Details on this clone: Compared with germline, one end of the junction differs, possibly owing to a read error. The genes are TRBV18 and TRBJ1-4; D uncertain. CDR1 is KGHSH, CDR2 LQKENI, per germline. This CDR3 comprises 14 residues. The CDR3 protein is CASSPLVTNEKLLF. Written as DNA, the CDR3 is TGTGCCAGCTCACCTCTCGTAACTAATGAAAAACTGCTTTTT.

A remark on this clone: Its ends do not fully match the called genes, so a read error is possible. This rearrangement joins TRBV7-9 to TRBJ1-6; possibly TRBD1 for D (5 bases). The CDR3 has 12 residues. The germline V gene encodes CDR1 SEHNR and CDR2 FQNEAQ (reference sequence). CDR3 bases: TGTTCCAGCAGCGCCCAGGGTTCACCCCTCCACTTT. Protein product: CSSSAQGSPLHF.

V is TRBV18 and J is TRBJ1-1, with 8 positions matching TRBD1. Germline CDR1 KGHSH, CDR2 LQKENI. V trimming: 2 bases; J trimming: 14 bases; junction bases outside the gene matches: 10. The CDR3 extends over 13 amino acids. The chain's CDR3 is CASSPSTDRARFF. CDR3 nucleotides: TGTGCCAGCTCACCATCGACGGACAGGGCCCGGTTCTTT.

The V gene is TRBV6-4, the J gene TRBJ2-1; 8 bases map to TRBD2. The germline CDR1 and CDR2 sequences are MRHNA and SNTAGT. The ends lost 5 bases at V and 9 bases at J; junction bases unmatched: 15. The CDR3 is 16 residues long. Here the CDR3 reads CASSQTSGSGEREQFF. DNA of the CDR3: TGTGCCAGCAGTCAAACTAGCGGAAGTGGTGAACGTGAGCAGTTCTTC.

The rearrangement joins TRBV27 to TRBJ2-4; 7 bases are shared with TRBD2. Germline V gene sequence: CDR1 MNHEY, CDR2 SMNVEV (reference sequence). The CDR3 sequence is 15 residues long. V lost 7 bases and J lost 3; bases outside the gene matches: 9. CDR3 sequence (DNA): TGTGCCAGCATTTCTAGAGGGAGGGACAAAAACATTCAGTACTTC. It yields the protein CASISRGRDKNIQYF.

The J gene is TRBJ2-2, the V gene TRBV19; TRBD2 matches at 9 bases. The CDR3 consists of 17 residues. J gave up 4 bases and V 6 bases, and 12 bases lay outside the gene matches. CDR1 and CDR2 (germline): LNHDA, SQIVND (reference sequence). The CDR3 nucleotides read TGTGCCAGTAGCAGGACCGGCGGGAGGGCGGGCACCGGGGAGCTGTTTTTT. As protein: CASSRTGGRAGTGELFF.

The chain recombines TRBV29-1 with TRBJ1-5, with 10 positions matching TRBD1. The germline gives CDR1 SQVTM, CDR2 ANQGSEA. The trim removed 6 bases at V and 4 bases at J, leaving 3 bases unmatched. This CDR3 comprises 13 residues. CDR3 bases: TGCAGCGTCCGGGACAGGGGTAATCAGCCCCAGCATTTT. Its protein is CSVRDRGNQPQHF.

V usage is TRBV15 and J usage is TRBJ1-4; 7 nucleotides match TRBD1. CDR1 and CDR2 (germline): LNHNV, YYDKDF (reference sequence). CDR3 length: 14 residues. J was trimmed by 8 bases and V by 4 bases; bases with no gene match: 7. This CDR3 is CATSKGGIREKLFF. Here the CDR3 DNA reads TGTGCCACCAGCAAAGGGGGCATACGAGAAAAACTGTTTTTT.

This clone was seen a single time. The rearrangement uses TRBV6-4 and TRBJ2-5, with D tentatively TRBD1 (6 bases). The end of the DNA is better explained by TRBJ2-7, so the J call may be wrong. The germline gives CDR1 MRHNA, CDR2 SNTAGT. This CDR3 comprises 19 residues. DNA for the CDR3: TGTGCCAGCAGTGACCCCGGACAGAACCTAAATCCACATCCCTACGAGCAGTACTTC. Translation: CASSDPGQNLNPHPYEQYF.

This sequence joins TRBV28 and TRBJ2-1, with D perhaps matching TRBD2 (6 bases). With 11 bases removed from V and 0 bases from J, the gap between germline ends came to 14 bases. Looked up from germline, CDR1 is MDHEN and CDR2 is SYDVKM. The CDR3 totals 14 residues. The CDR3 here is CAARGQSSYNEQFF. For the CDR3, the DNA is TGTGCCGCGCGGGGCCAGAGCTCCTACAATGAGCAGTTCTTC.

The chain carries TRBV14 and TRBJ2-5; TRBD2 agrees at 7 bases. The DNA end lines up better with TRBJ2-7; the J call may be wrong. Germline V gives CDR1 SGHDN, CDR2 FVKESK. This CDR3 is 14 amino acids long. CDR3 DNA: TGTGCCAGCAGCCACCTAGCGGCAACCTACGAGCAGTACTTC. The encoded protein is CASSHLAATYEQYF.

This clone appeared a few times. The CDR3 DNA follows: TGTGCCAGCAGTTTAGGGCTAGCGGGAGGGCCCCATACGCAGTATTTT. Its translation is CASSLGLAGGPHTQYF. The chain recombines TRBV27 with TRBJ2-3; 12 nucleotides agree with TRBD2. Germline trimming cut 2 bases from V and 7 bases from J; bases unmatched to any gene: 7. Per the germline V gene, CDR1 is MNHEY and CDR2 is SMNVEV (reference sequence). The CDR3 covers 16 residues.

This clone was detected only a few times. The chain couples TRBV28 to TRBJ2-7; perhaps TRBD2 as D (6 bases). Germline loops: CDR1 MDHEN, CDR2 SYDVKM. V was pared by 8 bases and J by 2 bases, with 7 bases between. The CDR3 spans 11 residues. CDR3 in amino acids: CASGRTYEQYF. The CDR3 DNA follows: TGTGCCAGCGGGAGGACCTACGAGCAGTACTTC.

The rearrangement links TRBV30 to TRBJ2-3, with 11 bases identical to TRBD2. CDR3 size: 14 residues. Looked up from germline, CDR1 is GTSNPN and CDR2 is SVGIG (reference sequence). V was clipped by 8 bases and J by 6 bases; unmatched bases: 10. Written as DNA, the CDR3 is TGTGCCCTTAGGACACTAGCGGGAGAGGATACGCAGTATTTT. It specifies CALRTLAGEDTQYF.

J is TRBJ1-3 and V is TRBV19; D unresolved. Deletions cut 0 bases from V and 0 bases from J, with 9 bases between. Germline CDR1 reads LNHDA; CDR2 reads SQIVND (reference sequence). CDR3 size: 16 residues. Here the CDR3 DNA reads TGTGCCAGTAGTATAGATATCCAGTCCTCTGGAAACACCATATATTTT. It is translated as CASSIDIQSSGNTIYF. Full variable domain (remainder filled in from reference TRBV19 and TRBJ1-3): DGGITQSPKYLFRKEGQNVTLSCEQNLNHDAMYWYRQDPGQGLRLIYYSQIVNDFQKGDIAEGYSVSREKKESFPLTVTSAQKNPTAFYLCASSIDIQSSGNTIYFGEGSWLTVV.

The rearrangement joins TRBV6-1 to TRBJ2-3; D call uncertain. The germline V gene encodes CDR1 MNHNS and CDR2 SASEGT. V was cut by 4 bases and J by 0 bases, with 11 bases left in between. The CDR3 length is 15 residues. The CDR3: CASSAAPISTDTQYF. CDR3 bases: TGTGCCAGCAGTGCCGCGCCCATTAGCACAGATACGCAGTATTTT.

CDR3 bases: TGTGCCACCAGCATTCAAGGCGGGAGTATGACCTACAATGAGCAGTTCTTC. This codes for CATSIQGGSMTYNEQFF. The chain couples TRBV15 to TRBJ2-1, with 7 nucleotides matching TRBD2. The ends lost 4 bases at V and 2 bases at J; junction bases unmatched: 11. The CDR3 has 17 residues. The germline V gene encodes CDR1 LNHNV and CDR2 YYDKDF (reference sequence).